The rows below give T cell receptor beta chains drawn from one sample of a study of blood T cell repertoires in COVID-19. Clones were sequenced by immunoSEQ multiplex PCR, and TCRdb holds only the in-frame ones, with some missing. The repertoire consists of fewer than 350,000 clones, with around 81% occurring once and the leading ten covering around 3.9%. The sample taken for sequencing was peripheral blood. Source of these receptors: a woman aged 45 to 65 with active or convalescent COVID-19. The CDR3 runs from the conserved cysteine through the conserved F or W. D genes are given only for firm matches. The listing skips clone size in some rows; elsewhere it reads once, few, many or a size class.

clone size | J gene | D gene | V gene | CDR3 DNA | CDR3 protein
NA | TRBJ2-7 | NA | TRBV7-8 | TGTGCCAGCAGCTTCGGTAGTGGGGCTCGCTACGAGCAGTACTTC | CASSFGSGARYEQYF
once | TRBJ2-7 | NA | TRBV20-1 | TGCAGTGCTAGAGATCCGTACGAGCAGTACTTC | CSARDPYEQYF
NA | TRBJ2-2 | NA | TRBV24-1 | TGTGCCACCAGTGACGCCGGGACTCAAGGCGGGATCACCGGGGAGCTGTTTTTT | CATSDAGTQGGITGELFF
NA | TRBJ1-4 | NA | TRBV2 | TGTGCCAGCAGTGAAGGGGGAGGTCGTAATGAAAAACTGTTTTTT | CASSEGGGRNEKLFF
few | TRBJ2-7 | NA | TRBV25-1 | TGTGCCAGCAGTGAGCGGCTTACCTACGAGCAGTACTTC | CASSERLTYEQYF
NA | TRBJ1-2 | TRBD1 | TRBV5-4 | TGTGCCAGCGGTTCCTTCGGGACAGGGGGGTCGACGGGCGGCTACACCTTC | CASGSFGTGGSTGGYTF
NA | TRBJ2-1 | TRBD2 | TRBV28 | TGTGCCAGCAGTTCCAGCGGGATAGGTACCTACAATGAGCAGTTCTTC | CASSSSGIGTYNEQFF
NA | TRBJ2-2 | NA | TRBV6-5 | TGTGCCAGCAGTTACCTCGGGGTCGGCGGGGAGCTGTTTTTT | CASSYLGVGGELFF
NA | TRBJ2-1 | NA | TRBV18 | TGTGCCAGCTCACTACGGAATGAGCAGTTCTTC | CASSLRNEQFF
NA | TRBJ2-2 | TRBD2 | TRBV9 | TGTGCCAGCAGCGTAAGGGCCCTTGACGCGGGAGGATGGACCGGGGAGCTGTTTTTT | CASSVRALDAGGWTGELFF
once | TRBJ1-1 | NA | TRBV2 | TGTGCCAGCACCCTTCGGGCTGAAGCTTTCTTT | CASTLRAEAFF
NA | TRBJ2-3 | NA | TRBV5-1 | TGCGCCAGCAGCTTCCATACTAGCACAGATACGCAGTATTTT | CASSFHTSTDTQYF
NA | TRBJ1-3 | NA | TRBV2 | TGTGCCAGCAGTGAAGACAGGGTGAGCGGAAACACCATATATTTT | CASSEDRVSGNTIYF
NA | TRBJ2-1 | TRBD2 | TRBV4-2 | TGTGCCAGCAGCCAAACTAGCGGAGAGCAGTTCTTC | CASSQTSGEQFF
NA | TRBJ1-5 | NA | TRBV19 | TGTGCCAGTAGTATCGGGGTGAGGCAGCCCCAGCATTTT | CASSIGVRQPQHF
NA | TRBJ1-2 | TRBD1 | TRBV7-2 | TGTGCCAGCAGCTACCGGACAGGGAATTTCAATGGCTACACCTTC | CASSYRTGNFNGYTF
NA | TRBJ1-6 | TRBD1 | TRBV19 | TGTGCCAGTAGTACCGCGACAGGGTGGGATTCACCCCTCCACTTT | CASSTATGWDSPLHF
NA | TRBJ1-1 | NA | TRBV30 | TGTGCCTGGGGGCGGGGCGGGGGTGAAGCTTTCTTT | CAWGRGGGEAFF
NA | TRBJ1-6 | TRBD1 | TRBV18 | TGTGCCAGCTCACAAGGACAGGGTATGGGGAATTCACCCCTCCACTTT | CASSQGQGMGNSPLHF
NA | TRBJ1-1 | TRBD1 | TRBV30 | TGTGCCTGGAGTGTACAGGGGCTAGGAGCTTTCTTT | CAWSVQGLGAFF
NA | TRBJ2-1 | TRBD2 | TRBV5-1 | TGCGCCAGCGCGACTAGCGGGAGGTTTAATGAGCAGTTCTTC | CASATSGRFNEQFF
once | TRBJ1-2 | TRBD1 | TRBV19 | TGTGCCAGTAGTATTATCCAGGGGGCGAACTATGGCTACACCTTC | CASSIIQGANYGYTF
NA | TRBJ2-1 | NA | TRBV24-1 | TGTGCCACCAGTGATATCGGGAGCTCCTACAACAATGAGCAGTTCTTC | CATSDIGSSYNNEQFF
NA | TRBJ2-1 | TRBD2 | TRBV14 | TGTGCCAGCAGCCAAGGACTAGCGGGATTCAGTGAGCAGTTCTTC | CASSQGLAGFSEQFF
once | TRBJ2-3 | NA | TRBV20-1 | TGCAGTGCTAGAGTCTTCCATACGCAGTATTTT | CSARVFHTQYF
NA | TRBJ1-4 | NA | TRBV7-2 | TGTGCCAGCAGCTCCACCCTTGGGGCAGAAAAACTGTTTTTT | CASSSTLGAEKLFF
once | TRBJ1-6 | NA | TRBV18 | TGTGCCAGCTCACCCAGGGTGGCCTCGGATTCACCCCTCCACTTT | CASSPRVASDSPLHF
NA | TRBJ2-5 | TRBD2 | TRBV25-1 | TGTGCCAGCACGGGGGGGGAGACCCAGTACTTC | CASTGGETQYF
NA | TRBJ2-5 | NA | TRBV5-4 | TGTGCCAGCAGCTTGGATCCGAGATTCCAAGAGACCCAGTACTTC | CASSLDPRFQETQYF
few | TRBJ1-4 | NA | TRBV14 | TGTGCCAGCAGCTCCTTGGACAGTCTCGGAAAACTGTTTTTT | CASSSLDSLGKLFF
NA | TRBJ1-1 | NA | TRBV10-3 | TGTGCCATCAAAATTACAGCTGGAGGGACTGAAGCTTTCTTT | CAIKITAGGTEAFF
NA | TRBJ2-2 | NA | TRBV18 | TGTGCCAGCTCCCCCGCAGTTCCCGGGGAGCTGTTTTTT | CASSPAVPGELFF
NA | TRBJ2-3 | NA | TRBV3-1/TRBV3-2 | TGTGCCAGCAGCGGACTTTACTCGAATACGCAGTATTTT | CASSGLYSNTQYF
NA | TRBJ1-1 | NA | TRBV10-3 | TGTGCCATCAGTGTTTCCGACAGCACTGAAGCTTTCTTT | CAISVSDSTEAFF
once | TRBJ1-2 | TRBD1 | TRBV9 | TGTGCCAGCAGCATGGAAGGGACAGGTTATGGCTACACCTTC | CASSMEGTGYGYTF
NA | TRBJ1-1 | TRBD1 | TRBV9 | TGTGCCAGCAGCCCCCGGGGACAGGTGATCCCTGAAGCTTTCTTT | CASSPRGQVIPEAFF
NA | TRBJ2-3 | NA | TRBV19 | TGTGCCAGTAGTATTGGAGGTTACCGTGATACGCAGTATTTT | CASSIGGYRDTQYF
NA | TRBJ2-7 | TRBD1 | TRBV23-1 | TGCGCCAGCAGTCAATCGCGGACAGGGCACTACGAGCAGTACTTC | CASSQSRTGHYEQYF
NA | TRBJ1-2 | NA | TRBV6-1 | TGTGCCAGCAGTGAAGCGCCTGGCCCATATGGCTACACCTTC | CASSEAPGPYGYTF
once | TRBJ1-4 | TRBD1 | TRBV5-1 | TGCGCCAGCAGCCAGACAGGGAGTAATGAAAAACTGTTTTTT | CASSQTGSNEKLFF
NA | TRBJ2-1 | TRBD2 | TRBV7-9 | TGTGCCAGCATCCACCGGGGACTAGCGGGAGGCCTGATCTACAATGAGCAGTTCTTC | CASIHRGLAGGLIYNEQFF
NA | TRBJ1-4 | NA | TRBV3-1/TRBV3-2 | TGTGCCAGCAGCTTCCGACAGGCCGCAGATGAAAAACTGTTTTTT | CASSFRQAADEKLFF
NA | TRBJ2-3 | NA | TRBV5-4 | TGTGCCAGCAGCTTGGACGGCGGTGGAGCTACTACGCAGTATTTT | CASSLDGGGATTQYF
few | TRBJ2-1 | NA | TRBV11-2 | TGTGCCAGCAGCCCACGGTCCTCGGGGAGTAGTGAGCAGTTCTTC | CASSPRSSGSSEQFF
NA | TRBJ2-3 | TRBD2 | TRBV7-2 | TGTGCCAGCAGCTCCGATAGCGGGAGGGGGTTAGATACGCAGTATTTT | CASSSDSGRGLDTQYF